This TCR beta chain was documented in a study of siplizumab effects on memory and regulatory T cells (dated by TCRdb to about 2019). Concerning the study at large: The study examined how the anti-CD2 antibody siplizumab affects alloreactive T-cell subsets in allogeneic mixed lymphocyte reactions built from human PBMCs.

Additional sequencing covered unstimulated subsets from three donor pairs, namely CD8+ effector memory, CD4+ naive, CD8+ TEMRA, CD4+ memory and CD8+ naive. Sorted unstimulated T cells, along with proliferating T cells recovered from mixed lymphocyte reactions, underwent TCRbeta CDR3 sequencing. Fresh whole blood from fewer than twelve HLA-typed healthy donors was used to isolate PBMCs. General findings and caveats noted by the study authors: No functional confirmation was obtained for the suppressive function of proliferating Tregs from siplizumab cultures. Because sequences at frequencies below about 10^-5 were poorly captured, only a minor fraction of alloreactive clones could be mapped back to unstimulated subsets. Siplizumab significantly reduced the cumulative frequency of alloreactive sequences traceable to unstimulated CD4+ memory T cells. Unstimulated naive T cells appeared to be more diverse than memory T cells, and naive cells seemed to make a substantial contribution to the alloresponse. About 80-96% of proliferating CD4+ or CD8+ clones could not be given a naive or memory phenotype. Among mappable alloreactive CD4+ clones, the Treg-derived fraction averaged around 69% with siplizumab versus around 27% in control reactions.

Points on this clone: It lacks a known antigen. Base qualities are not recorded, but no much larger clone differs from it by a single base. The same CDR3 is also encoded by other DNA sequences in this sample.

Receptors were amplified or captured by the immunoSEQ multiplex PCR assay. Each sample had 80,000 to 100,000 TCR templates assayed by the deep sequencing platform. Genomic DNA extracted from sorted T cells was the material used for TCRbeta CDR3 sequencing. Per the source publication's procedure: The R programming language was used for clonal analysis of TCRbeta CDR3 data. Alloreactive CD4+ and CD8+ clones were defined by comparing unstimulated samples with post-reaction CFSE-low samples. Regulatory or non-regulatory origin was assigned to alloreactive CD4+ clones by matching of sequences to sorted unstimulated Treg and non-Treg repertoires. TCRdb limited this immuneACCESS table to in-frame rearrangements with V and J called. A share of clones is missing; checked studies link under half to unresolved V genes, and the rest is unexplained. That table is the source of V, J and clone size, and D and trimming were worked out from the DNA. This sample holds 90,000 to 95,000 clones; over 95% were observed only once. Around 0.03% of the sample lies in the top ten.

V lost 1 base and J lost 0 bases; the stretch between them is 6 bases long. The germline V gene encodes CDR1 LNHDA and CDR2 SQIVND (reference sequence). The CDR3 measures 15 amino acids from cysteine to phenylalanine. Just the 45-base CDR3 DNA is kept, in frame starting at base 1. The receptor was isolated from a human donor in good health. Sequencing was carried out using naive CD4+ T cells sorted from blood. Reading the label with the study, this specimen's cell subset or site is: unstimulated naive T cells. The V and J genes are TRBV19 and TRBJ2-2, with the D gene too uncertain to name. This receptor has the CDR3 CASSIGTSNTGELFF. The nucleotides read TGTGCCAGTAGTATAGGCACATCGAACACCGGGGAGCTGTTTTTT.